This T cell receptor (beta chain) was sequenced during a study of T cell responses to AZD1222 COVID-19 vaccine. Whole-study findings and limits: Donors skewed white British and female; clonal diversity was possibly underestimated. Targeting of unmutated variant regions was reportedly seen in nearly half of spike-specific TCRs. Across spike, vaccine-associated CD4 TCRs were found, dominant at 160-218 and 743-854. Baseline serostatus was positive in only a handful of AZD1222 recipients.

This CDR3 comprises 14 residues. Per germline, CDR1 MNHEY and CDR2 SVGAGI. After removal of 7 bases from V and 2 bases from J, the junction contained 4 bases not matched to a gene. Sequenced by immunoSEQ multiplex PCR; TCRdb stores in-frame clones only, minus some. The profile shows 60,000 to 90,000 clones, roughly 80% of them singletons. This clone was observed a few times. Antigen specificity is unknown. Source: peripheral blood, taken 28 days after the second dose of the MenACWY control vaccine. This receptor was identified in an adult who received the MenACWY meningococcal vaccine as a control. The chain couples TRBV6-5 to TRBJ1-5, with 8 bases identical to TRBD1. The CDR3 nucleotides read TGTGCCAGCACCGAACAGGGGGGCAATCAGCCCCAGCATTTT. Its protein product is CASTEQGGNQPQHF.